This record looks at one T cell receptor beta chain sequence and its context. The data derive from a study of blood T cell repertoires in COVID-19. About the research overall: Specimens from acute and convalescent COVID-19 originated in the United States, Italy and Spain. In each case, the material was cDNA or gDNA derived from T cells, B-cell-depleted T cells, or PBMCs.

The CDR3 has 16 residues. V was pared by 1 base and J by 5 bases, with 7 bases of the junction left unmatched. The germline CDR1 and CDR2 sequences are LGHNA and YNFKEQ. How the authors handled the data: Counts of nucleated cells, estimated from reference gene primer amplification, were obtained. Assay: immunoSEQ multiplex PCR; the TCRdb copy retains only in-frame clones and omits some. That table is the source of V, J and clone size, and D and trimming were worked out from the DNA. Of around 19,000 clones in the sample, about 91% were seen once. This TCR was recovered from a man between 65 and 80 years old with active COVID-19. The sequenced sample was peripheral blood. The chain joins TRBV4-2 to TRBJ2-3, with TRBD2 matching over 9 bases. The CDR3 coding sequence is TGTGCCAGCAGCCAAGCGGGCGGGGGGGCCGTAGATACGCAGTATTTT. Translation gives CASSQAGGGAVDTQYF.